The sequence of this T cell receptor (beta chain) was determined in a study of T cell repertoires in cytomegalovirus infection. Study background: Both a matching HLA type and CMV infection were indicated by public TCR beta signatures. General study points: Dominant in the ex vivo response were TCR beta clonotypes restricted by HLA-C and specific for CMV. The study identified carriers of CMV plus the relevant HLA from cumulative public TCR beta family frequency.

About this clonotype itself: Its antigen is undetermined.

TCRdb recomputed calls from the reads with MiXCR, one row per CDR3 protein. The data hold approximately 500,000 distinct CDR3 sequences, with 26% observed a single time. The CDR3 runs to 15 residues. The germline V and J ends were trimmed by 5 bases and 2 bases, with 15 bases remaining between them. The germline V gene encodes CDR1 MDHEN and CDR2 SYDVKM. The chain combines TRBV28 with TRBJ1-1; D is ambiguous. The clonotype comes from a human donor in good health (CMV status not recorded). Some clones in this sample may be carry-over from other donors' samples. What was sequenced was PBMCs. The CDR3 protein is CASSPRGRPNTEAFF. CDR3 in DNA: TGTGCCAGCAGTCCCCGTGGACGGCCCAACACTGAAGCTTTCTTT.